This TCR beta chain was recorded in a study of CD8 T cells in Susac syndrome. This CDR3 is built from 15 residues. Per the germline V gene, CDR1 is DFQATT and CDR2 is SNEGSKA (reference sequence). Trimming shortened V by 6 bases and J by 0 bases, and 17 bases separated the two germline ends. Reverse transcription used roughly 0.5 to 1 ug RNA and random hexamers. MiXCR, run by TCRdb on the immunoSEQ multiplex PCR reads, gives a single entry per CDR3 protein. The sample includes 120,000 or so distinct CDR3 sequences, roughly 95% of them seen just once. This clonotype was sampled from a human donor in good health. J is TRBJ1-1 and V is TRBV20-1, with a tentative D call TRBD1 (5 bases). The sample was CD4+ T cells from PBMCs. The CDR3 protein is CSAPGQGSMNTEAFF. CDR3 nucleotide sequence: TGCAGTGCCCCCGGGCAGGGATCGATGAACACTGAAGCTTTCTTT.